This T cell receptor (beta chain) was sequenced for a study of spatial heterogeneity in lung cancer. Germline CDR1 and CDR2: DFQATT and SNEGSKA (reference sequence). This CDR3 has 12 residues. The V and J ends lost 6 bases and 1 base respectively, with 10 bases between them. Time point of the sample: sample taken at primary tumor resection. Unsorted whole RNA of tumor, nontumor lung or frozen PBMC was sequenced. From the 5' RACE reads, TCRdb called clonotypes with MiXCR, one entry per CDR3 protein. The repertoire includes 20,000 or so distinct CDR3 sequences, 3% to 4% of them detected once, and under 35% sits in the top ten. In this sample, this clonotype turned up many times.

The sequence came from a female donor with early-stage non-small cell lung cancer. The J gene is TRBJ2-7, the V gene TRBV20-1; D is uncertain. The source material was PBMCs, sampled at surgery. CDR3 in amino acids: CSAARPSYEQYF. For the CDR3, the DNA is TGCAGTGCGGCTCGACCGTCCTACGAGCAGTACTTC.